The 3 T cell receptor beta chains below come from one sample, sequenced in a study of OX40 agonist ivuxolimab in advanced cancers. TCRdb's copy holds only in-frame clones and misses some; the assay was immunoSEQ multiplex PCR. Among roughly 35,000 clones, more than 60% were seen once, and the ten largest hold over 8.5%. The starting material was CD4+ or CD8+ T cells sorted from blood, obtained in a trial of the OX40 agonist ivuxolimab. The receptors derive from an adult with an advanced solid tumor such as melanoma, head and neck, liver or kidney cancer.

Written as DNA, the CDR3 is TGTGCCAGCAGTTTATCTGGGGAGGAGGGCACTGAAGCTTTCTTT. It yields the protein CASSLSGEEGTEAFF. The J gene is TRBJ1-1, the V gene TRBV28; D is unresolved. Trimming removed 1 base at V and 4 bases at J, with 13 bases between. The germline V gene encodes CDR1 MDHEN and CDR2 SYDVKM. CDR3 length: 15 residues.

This rearrangement joins TRBV7-2 to TRBJ1-5, with TRBD1 identical over 9 bases. Germline V CDR1 and CDR2: SGHTA, FQGNSA. The CDR3 runs to 15 residues. V shed 4 bases and J 6 bases; nucleotides not matched to a gene: 7. The CDR3, as DNA: TGTGCCAGCAGCTCCTGGACAGGGGCATCTCAGCCCCAGCATTTT. It yields the protein CASSSWTGASQPQHF.

The chain links TRBV10-3 to TRBJ2-3, with no clear D. V was cut by 0 bases and J by 7 bases, with 5 bases left in between. Germline CDR1 and CDR2: ENHRY and SYGVKD. The CDR3 loop spans 12 amino acids. The CDR3 loop is CAISESTNTQYF. As DNA, the CDR3 is TGTGCCATCAGTGAGTCGACAAATACGCAGTATTTT.